Listed below are T cell receptor beta chains from one sample, sequenced in a study of blood T cell repertoires in COVID-19. TCRdb's table, derived via immunoSEQ multiplex PCR, lists solely in-frame clones and lacks some. The data contain hundreds of thousands of clones, around 88% of them seen just once; the ten biggest clones take up about an eighth. The sequenced material came from peripheral blood. These receptors originate from an older woman with COVID-19, enrolled during active disease. CDR3s include the opening cysteine and the closing phenylalanine or tryptophan. A D gene is named only where the DNA matches it firmly. Clone size is given for some rows only: seen once, a few or many times, or a class if the clone is expanded.

>TRBJ1-1|.|TRBV30|.
CAWNLYLPRVEAFF
TGTGCCTGGAATTTATACCTCCCGAGGGTTGAAGCTTTCTTT
>TRBJ2-3|.|TRBV7-3|.
CASSIGGSTDTQYF
TGTGCCAGCTCGATTGGGGGGAGCACAGATACGCAGTATTTT
>TRBJ2-7|.|TRBV28|TRBD1
CASSLWSTGVPYEQYF
TGTGCCAGCAGTTTATGGTCGACAGGGGTCCCCTACGAGCAGTACTTC
>TRBJ2-2|.|TRBV19|.
CASSIASGELFF
TGTGCCAGTAGTATAGCGTCCGGGGAGCTGTTTTTT
>TRBJ1-4|.|TRBV30|.
CAWSQKTGTTNEKLFF
TGTGCCTGGAGCCAAAAAACAGGGACAACTAATGAAAAACTGTTTTTT
>TRBJ1-4|.|TRBV3-1/TRBV3-2|.
CASSQSGLNEKLFF
TGTGCCAGCAGCCAATCGGGACTTAATGAAAAACTGTTTTTT
>TRBJ1-2|.|TRBV27|.
CASTPSGGYGYTF
TGTGCCAGCACCCCGTCCGGAGGTTACGGCTACACCTTC
>TRBJ1-4|few|TRBV7-9|TRBD1
CASSSLGQGPTNEKLFF
TGTGCCAGCAGCTCCCTGGGACAGGGGCCAACTAATGAAAAACTGTTTTTT
>TRBJ1-6|.|TRBV5-1|.
CASSSAGTHNSPLHF
TGCGCCAGCAGCTCCGCCGGGACTCATAATTCACCCCTCCACTTT
>TRBJ2-1|.|TRBV5-1|TRBD1
CASSPYGQGSYNEQFF
TGCGCCAGCAGCCCCTACGGACAGGGGAGCTACAATGAGCAGTTCTTC
>TRBJ2-1|.|TRBV7-8|.
CASIRTGGRGEQFF
TGTGCCAGCATCCGTACCGGGGGACGAGGGGAGCAGTTCTTC